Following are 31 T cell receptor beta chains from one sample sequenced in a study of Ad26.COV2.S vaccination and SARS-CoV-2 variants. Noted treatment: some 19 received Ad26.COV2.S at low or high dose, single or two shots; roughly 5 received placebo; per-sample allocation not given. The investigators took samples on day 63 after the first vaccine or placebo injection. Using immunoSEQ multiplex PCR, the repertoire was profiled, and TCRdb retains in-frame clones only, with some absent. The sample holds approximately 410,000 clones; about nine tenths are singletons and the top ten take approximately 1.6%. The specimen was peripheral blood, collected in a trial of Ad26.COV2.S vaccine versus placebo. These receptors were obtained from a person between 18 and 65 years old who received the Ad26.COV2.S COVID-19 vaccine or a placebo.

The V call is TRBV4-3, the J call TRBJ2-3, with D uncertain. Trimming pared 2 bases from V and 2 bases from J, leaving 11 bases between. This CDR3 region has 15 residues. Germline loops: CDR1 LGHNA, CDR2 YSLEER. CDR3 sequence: CASSQQPPPTDTQYF. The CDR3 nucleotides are TGCGCCAGCAGCCAACAACCCCCACCCACAGATACGCAGTATTTT.

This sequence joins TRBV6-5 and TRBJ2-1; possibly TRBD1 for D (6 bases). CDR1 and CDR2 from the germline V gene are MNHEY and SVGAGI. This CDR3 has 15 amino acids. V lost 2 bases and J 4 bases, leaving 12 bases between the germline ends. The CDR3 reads CASSYTGTNYNEQFF. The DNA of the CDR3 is TGTGCCAGCAGTTACACCGGGACAAATTACAATGAGCAGTTCTTC.

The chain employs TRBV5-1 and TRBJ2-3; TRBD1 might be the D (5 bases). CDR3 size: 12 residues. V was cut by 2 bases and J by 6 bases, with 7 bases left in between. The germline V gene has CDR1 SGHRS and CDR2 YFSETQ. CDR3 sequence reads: CASSFPGDTQYF. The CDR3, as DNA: TGCGCCAGCAGCTTTCCAGGGGATACGCAGTATTTT.

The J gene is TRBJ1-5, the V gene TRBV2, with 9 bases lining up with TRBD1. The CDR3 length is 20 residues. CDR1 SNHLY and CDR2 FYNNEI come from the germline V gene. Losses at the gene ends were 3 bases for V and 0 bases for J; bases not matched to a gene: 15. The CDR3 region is CASSDSHGTGRTYSNQPQHF. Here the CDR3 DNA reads TGTGCCAGCAGTGATTCCCACGGGACAGGGCGTACGTATAGCAATCAGCCCCAGCATTTT.

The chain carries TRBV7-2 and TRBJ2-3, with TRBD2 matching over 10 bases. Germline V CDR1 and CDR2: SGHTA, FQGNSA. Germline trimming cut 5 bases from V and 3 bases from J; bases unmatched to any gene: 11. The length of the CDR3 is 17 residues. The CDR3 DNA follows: TGTGCCAGCAGCCCCCGGATAGCGGGGGGTACTACAGATACGCAGTATTTT. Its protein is CASSPRIAGGTTDTQYF.

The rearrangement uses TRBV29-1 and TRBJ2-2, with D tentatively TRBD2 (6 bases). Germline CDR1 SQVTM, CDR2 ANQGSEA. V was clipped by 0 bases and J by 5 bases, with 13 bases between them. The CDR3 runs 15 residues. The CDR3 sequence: CSVEDGLRGTGELFF. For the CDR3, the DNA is TGCAGCGTTGAAGACGGTCTCCGGGGGACCGGGGAGCTGTTTTTT.

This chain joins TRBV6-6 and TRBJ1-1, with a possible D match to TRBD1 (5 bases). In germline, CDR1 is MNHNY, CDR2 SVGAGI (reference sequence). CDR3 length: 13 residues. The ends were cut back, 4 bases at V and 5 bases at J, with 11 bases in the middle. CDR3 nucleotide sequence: TGTGCCAGCAGTTCGTCCAGGGTTACTGAAGCTTTCTTT. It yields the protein CASSSSRVTEAFF.

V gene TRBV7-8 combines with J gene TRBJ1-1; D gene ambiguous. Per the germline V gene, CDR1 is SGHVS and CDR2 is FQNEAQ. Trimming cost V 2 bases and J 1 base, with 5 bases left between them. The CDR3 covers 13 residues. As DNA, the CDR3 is TGTGCCAGCAGCTTACGGGGGAACACTGAAGCTTTCTTT. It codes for CASSLRGNTEAFF.

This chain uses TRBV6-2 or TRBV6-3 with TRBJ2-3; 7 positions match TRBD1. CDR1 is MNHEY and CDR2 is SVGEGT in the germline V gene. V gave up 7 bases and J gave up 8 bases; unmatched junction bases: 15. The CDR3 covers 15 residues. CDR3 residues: CASTPSGTVHGTQYF. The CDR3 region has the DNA TGTGCCAGCACCCCCTCGGGGACAGTACATGGTACGCAGTATTTT.

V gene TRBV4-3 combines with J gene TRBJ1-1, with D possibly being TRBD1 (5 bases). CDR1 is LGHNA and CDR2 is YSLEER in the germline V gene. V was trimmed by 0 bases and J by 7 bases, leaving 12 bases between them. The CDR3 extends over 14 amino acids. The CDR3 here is CASSQDSRVDEAFF. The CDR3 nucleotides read TGCGCCAGCAGCCAAGATTCCAGGGTTGATGAAGCTTTCTTT.

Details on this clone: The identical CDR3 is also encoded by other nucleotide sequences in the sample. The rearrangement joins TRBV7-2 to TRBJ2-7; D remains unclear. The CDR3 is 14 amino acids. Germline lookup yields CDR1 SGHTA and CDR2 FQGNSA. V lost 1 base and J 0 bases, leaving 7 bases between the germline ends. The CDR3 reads CASSLGPSSYEQYF. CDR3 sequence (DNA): TGTGCCAGCAGCTTAGGGCCGTCCTCCTACGAGCAGTACTTC.

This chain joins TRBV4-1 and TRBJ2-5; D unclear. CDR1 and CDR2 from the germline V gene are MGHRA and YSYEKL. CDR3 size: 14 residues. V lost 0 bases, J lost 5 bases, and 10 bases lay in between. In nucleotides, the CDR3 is TGCGCCAGCAGCCAAGATCGCTCGTTGGAGACCCAGTACTTC. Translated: CASSQDRSLETQYF.

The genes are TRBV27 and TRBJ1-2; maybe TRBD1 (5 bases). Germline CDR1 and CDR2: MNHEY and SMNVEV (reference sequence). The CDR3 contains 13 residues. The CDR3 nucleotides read TGTGTCACCGGGACCGGCTTAAACTATGGCTACACCTTC. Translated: CVTGTGLNYGYTF.

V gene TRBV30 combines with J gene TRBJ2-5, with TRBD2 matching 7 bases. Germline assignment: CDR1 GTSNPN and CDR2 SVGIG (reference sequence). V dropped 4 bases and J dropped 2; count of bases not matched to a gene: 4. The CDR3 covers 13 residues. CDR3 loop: CAWNAAGQETQYF. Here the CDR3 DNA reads TGTGCCTGGAACGCAGCGGGACAAGAGACCCAGTACTTC.

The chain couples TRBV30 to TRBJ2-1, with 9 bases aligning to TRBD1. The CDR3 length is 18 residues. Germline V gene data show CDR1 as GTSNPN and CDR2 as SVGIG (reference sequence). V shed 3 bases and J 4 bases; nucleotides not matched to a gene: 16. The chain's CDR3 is CAWSIYPHRGQYYNEQFF. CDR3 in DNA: TGTGCCTGGAGCATTTATCCCCACAGGGGGCAATATTACAATGAGCAGTTCTTC.

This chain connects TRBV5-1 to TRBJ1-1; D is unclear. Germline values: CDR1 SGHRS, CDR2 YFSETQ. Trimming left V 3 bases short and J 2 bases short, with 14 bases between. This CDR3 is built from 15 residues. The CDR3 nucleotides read TGCGCCAGCAGCTCCGGCGCGTGGGCAAACACTGAAGCTTTCTTT. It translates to CASSSGAWANTEAFF.

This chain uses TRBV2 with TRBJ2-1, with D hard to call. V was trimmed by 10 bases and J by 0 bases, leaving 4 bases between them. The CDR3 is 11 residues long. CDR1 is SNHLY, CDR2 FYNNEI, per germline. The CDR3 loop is CANGSYNEQFF. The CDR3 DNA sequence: TGTGCCAACGGCTCCTACAATGAGCAGTTCTTC. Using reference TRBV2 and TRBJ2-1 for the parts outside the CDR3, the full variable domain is EPEVTQTPSHQVTQMGQEVILRCVPISNHLYFYWYRQILGQKVEFLVSFYNNEISEKSEIFDDQFSVERPDGSNFTLKIRSTKLEDSAMYFCANGSYNEQFFGPGTRLTVL.

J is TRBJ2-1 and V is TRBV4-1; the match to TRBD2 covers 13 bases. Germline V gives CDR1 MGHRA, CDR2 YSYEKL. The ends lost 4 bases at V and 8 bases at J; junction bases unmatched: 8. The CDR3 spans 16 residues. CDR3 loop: CASSLSGTSGADEQFF. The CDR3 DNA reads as TGCGCCAGCAGCCTGTCCGGGACTAGCGGGGCCGATGAGCAGTTCTTC.

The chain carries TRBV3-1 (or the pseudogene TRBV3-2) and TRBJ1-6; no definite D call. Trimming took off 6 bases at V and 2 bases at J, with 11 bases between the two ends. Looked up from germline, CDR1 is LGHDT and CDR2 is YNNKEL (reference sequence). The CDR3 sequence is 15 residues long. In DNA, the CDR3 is TGTGCCAGCAGTTCGGTAGGGACCTATAATTCACCCCTCCACTTT. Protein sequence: CASSSVGTYNSPLHF.

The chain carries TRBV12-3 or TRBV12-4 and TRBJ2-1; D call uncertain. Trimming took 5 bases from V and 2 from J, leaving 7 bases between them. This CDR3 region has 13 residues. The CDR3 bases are TGTGCCAGCAGTGCCGACCCCTACAATGAGCAGTTCTTC. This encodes CASSADPYNEQFF.

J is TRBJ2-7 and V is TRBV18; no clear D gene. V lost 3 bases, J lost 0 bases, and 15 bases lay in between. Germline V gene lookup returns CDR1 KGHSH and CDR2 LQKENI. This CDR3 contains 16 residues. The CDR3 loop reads CASSPAIYGDSYEQYF. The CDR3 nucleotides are TGTGCCAGCTCACCGGCGATCTATGGGGACTCCTACGAGCAGTACTTC. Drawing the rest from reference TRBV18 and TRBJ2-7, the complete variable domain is NAGVMQNPRHLVRRRGQEARLRCSPMKGHSHVYWYRQLPEEGLKFMVYLQKENIIDESGMPKERFSAEFPKEGPSILRIQQVVRGDSAAYFCASSPAIYGDSYEQYFGPGTRLTVT.

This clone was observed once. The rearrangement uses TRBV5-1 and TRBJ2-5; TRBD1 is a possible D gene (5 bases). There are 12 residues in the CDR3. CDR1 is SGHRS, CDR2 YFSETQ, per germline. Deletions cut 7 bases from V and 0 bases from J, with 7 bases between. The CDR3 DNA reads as TGCGCCAGCTCGGACAACCAAGAGACCCAGTACTTC. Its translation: CASSDNQETQYF. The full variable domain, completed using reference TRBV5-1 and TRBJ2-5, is KAGVTQTPRYLIKTRGQQVTLSCSPISGHRSVSWYQQTPGQGLQFLFEYFSETQRNKGNFPGRFSGRQFSNSRSEMNVSTLELGDSALYLCASSDNQETQYFGPGTRLLVL.

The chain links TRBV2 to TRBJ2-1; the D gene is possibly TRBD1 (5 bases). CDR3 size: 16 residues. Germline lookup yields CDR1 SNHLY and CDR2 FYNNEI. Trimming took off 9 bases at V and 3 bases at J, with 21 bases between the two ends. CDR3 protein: CASSGHGADRYNEQFF. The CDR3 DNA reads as TGTGCCAGTTCTGGTCATGGGGCCGATCGCTACAATGAGCAGTTCTTC.

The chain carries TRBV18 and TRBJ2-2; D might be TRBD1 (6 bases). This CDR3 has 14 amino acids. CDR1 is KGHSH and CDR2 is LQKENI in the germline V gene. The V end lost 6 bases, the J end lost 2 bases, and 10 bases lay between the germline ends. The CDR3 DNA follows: TGTGCCAGCTCGTCCGGGACAAACACCGGGGAGCTGTTTTTT. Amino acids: CASSSGTNTGELFF.

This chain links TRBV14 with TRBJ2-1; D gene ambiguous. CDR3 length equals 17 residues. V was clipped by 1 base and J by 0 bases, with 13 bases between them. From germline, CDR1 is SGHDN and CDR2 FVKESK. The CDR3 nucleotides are TGTGCCAGCAGCCAAGGGGTGGGCAGAAGCTCCTACAATGAGCAGTTCTTC. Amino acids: CASSQGVGRSSYNEQFF. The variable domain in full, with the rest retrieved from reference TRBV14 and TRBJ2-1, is EAGVTQFPSHSVIEKGQTVTLRCDPISGHDNLYWYRRVMGKEIKFLLHFVKESKQDESGMPNNRFLAERTGGTYSTLKVQPAELEDSGVYFCASSQGVGRSSYNEQFFGPGTRLTVL.

Here the CDR3 reads CASSYAQGAPHEQYF. As DNA, the CDR3 is TGTGCCAGCAGTTACGCCCAGGGAGCTCCCCACGAGCAGTACTTC. V is TRBV7-9 and J is TRBJ2-7; possibly TRBD1 or TRBD2 for D (5 bases each). CDR3 size: 15 residues. V lost 6 bases, J lost 5 bases, and 20 bases lay in between. Germline V gene lookup returns CDR1 SEHNR and CDR2 FQNEAQ (reference sequence).

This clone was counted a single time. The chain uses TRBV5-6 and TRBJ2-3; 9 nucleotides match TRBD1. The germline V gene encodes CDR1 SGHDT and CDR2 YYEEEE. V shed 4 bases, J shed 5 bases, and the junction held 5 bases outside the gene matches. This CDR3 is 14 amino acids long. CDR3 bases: TGTGCCAGCAGCCATAGGACAGGGGTAGATACGCAGTATTTT. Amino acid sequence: CASSHRTGVDTQYF.

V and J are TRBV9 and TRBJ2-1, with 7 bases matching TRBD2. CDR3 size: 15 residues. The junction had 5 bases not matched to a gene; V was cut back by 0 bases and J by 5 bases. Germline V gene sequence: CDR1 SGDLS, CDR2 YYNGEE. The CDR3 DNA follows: TGTGCCAGCAGCGTAGGAGCGGGGCTAGACAATGAGCAGTTCTTC. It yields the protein CASSVGAGLDNEQFF.

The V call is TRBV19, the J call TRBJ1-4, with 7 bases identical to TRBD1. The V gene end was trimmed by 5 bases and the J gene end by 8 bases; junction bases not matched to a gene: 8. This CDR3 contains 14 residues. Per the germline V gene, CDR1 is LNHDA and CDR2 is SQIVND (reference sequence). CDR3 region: CASSPTGYKEKLFF. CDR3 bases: TGTGCCAGTAGTCCGACAGGGTATAAAGAAAAACTGTTTTTT.

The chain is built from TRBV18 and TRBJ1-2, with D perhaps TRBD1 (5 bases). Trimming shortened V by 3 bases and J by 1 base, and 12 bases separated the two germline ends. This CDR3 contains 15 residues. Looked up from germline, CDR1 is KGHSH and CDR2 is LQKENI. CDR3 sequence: CASSPTPGGNYGYTF. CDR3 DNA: TGTGCCAGCTCACCTACGCCCGGGGGTAACTATGGCTACACCTTC.

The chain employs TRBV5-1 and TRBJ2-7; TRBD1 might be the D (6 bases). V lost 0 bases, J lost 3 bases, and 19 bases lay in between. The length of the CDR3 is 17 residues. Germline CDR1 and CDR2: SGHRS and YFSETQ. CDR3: CASSLGLLRDNYYEQYF. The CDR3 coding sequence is TGCGCCAGCAGCTTGGGTCTCCTTAGGGACAATTACTACGAGCAGTACTTC.